This TCR beta chain is from a study of regulatory T cells in long-lasting Graves disease. The CDR3 contains 13 residues. Germline V gene data show CDR1 as SGHDT and CDR2 as YYEEEE. Trimming took 3 bases from V and 5 from J, leaving 12 bases between them. This clonotype was detected only a few times. iRepertoire HTBI primers and Arm-PCR of CDR3 regions built TCR beta libraries. Each CDR3 protein gets one entry after TCRdb re-called the multiplex PCR reads with MiXCR. Of fewer than 650,000 distinct CDR3 sequences in the sample, about 16% were seen once. This sample's time point: newly diagnosed GD, antithyroid drugs for less than 3 months. The TCR library was made from RNA that had been extracted from PBMCs in TRIzol. The same data also went into a second study, on T cells in Graves' hyperthyroidism and ophthalmopathy.

This specimen consisted of peripheral blood mononuclear cells (PBMCs), obtained at new diagnosis, from a patient treated with antithyroid drugs. The receptor was isolated from a man aged 18 to 30 with Graves disease. This chain uses TRBV5-6 with TRBJ2-7; D is ambiguous. Here the CDR3 reads CASSSYGSNEQYF. CDR3 coding DNA: TGTGCCAGCAGCTCTTATGGTTCCAACGAGCAGTACTTC. Supplemented by reference TRBV5-6 and TRBJ2-7, the full variable domain reads DAGVTQSPTHLIKTRGQQVTLRCSPKSGHDTVSWYQQALGQGPQFIFQYYEEEERQRGNFPDRFSGHQFPNYSSELNVNALLLGDSALYLCASSSYGSNEQYFGPGTRLTVT.